The entry below describes one TCR beta chain. Trimming removed 0 bases from V and 4 bases from J, with 11 bases in between. This CDR3 is 15 amino acids long. Germline CDR1 reads KGHDR; CDR2 reads SFDVKD. Original handling: Amplifying reference gene primers gave estimates of nucleated cell counts. Some clones are missing from TCRdb's copy, which holds only in-frame ones; the method was immunoSEQ multiplex PCR. V, J and clone size are those of that table, while D and trimming were read from the DNA. The sample records approximately 75,000 clones, around 84% being singletons. This sample was included in a study of blood T cell repertoires in COVID-19. For the study at large: COVID-19 samples, acute and convalescent, were from the United States, Italy and Spain. T cells, B-cell-depleted T cells, or PBMCs supplied cDNA or gDNA.

V and J are TRBV24-1 and TRBJ1-1, with D hard to call. The specimen was peripheral blood. This TCR derives from an elderly woman with acute or convalescent COVID-19. CDR3 residues: CATSDLREVGTEAFF. CDR3 DNA: TGTGCCACCAGTGATTTGAGGGAGGTGGGCACTGAAGCTTTCTTT.